This T cell receptor (beta chain) was sequenced in a study of blood T cell repertoires in COVID-19. How the authors handled the data: Amplifying reference gene primers gave estimates of nucleated cell counts. The repertoire was sequenced with immunoSEQ multiplex PCR; TCRdb's copy has only in-frame clones and lacks some. The DNA was the basis for D and trimming; V, J and clone size are from that table. Of approximately 110,000 clones in the sample, around 83% were seen once. This clone was recorded a few times. The CDR3 covers 18 residues. V trimming: 4 bases; J trimming: 10 bases; junction bases outside the gene matches: 16. CDR1 and CDR2 (germline): SGHVS, FNYEAQ.

The chain joins TRBV7-6 to TRBJ2-1; 13 bases fit TRBD2. This TCR came from a man in his 70s with acute or convalescent COVID-19. The sequenced material came from peripheral blood. The CDR3 spells CASSSNLGKGLAGVEQFF. The CDR3 DNA sequence: TGTGCCAGCAGCTCAAACCTAGGAAAAGGACTAGCGGGGGTAGAGCAGTTCTTC.